The source of this T cell receptor beta chain is a study of T cells in Graves' hyperthyroidism and ophthalmopathy. This clonotype came up many times. The antigen remains unidentified. Authors of the study amplified TCR beta CDR3 regions from RNA transcripts. First-round RT-PCR with HTBI primers amplified the TCR CDR3 region. TCRdb processed the multiplex PCR reads anew with MiXCR; each CDR3 protein has one entry. Among some 500,000 distinct CDR3 sequences listed, more than 15% were seen once. Exclusions: uncontrolled infection, other autoimmune disease, pregnancy, lactation. This CDR3 is built from 14 residues. Losses at the gene ends were 6 bases for V and 8 bases for J; bases not matched to a gene: 8. CDR1 is MNHEY, CDR2 SVGEGT, per germline. Study-level points and caveats: Median prediction lead before ophthalmopathy onset was 5.5 to 7 months with the model. Stable hyperthyroidism was separated from ophthalmopathy by a model based on 13 V-J features. Most thyroid clonotypes with frequency above 0.001 were detected in blood.

Sequencing was done on a sample of blood. The gene calls are TRBV6-2 or TRBV6-3 and TRBJ2-3; the match to TRBD2 covers 10 bases. This clonotype was obtained from a woman in her 30s with Graves' ophthalmopathy. CDR3 DNA sequence: TGTGCCAGCAGACTAGCGGGAATAGGCGGTACGCAGTATTTT. Protein product: CASRLAGIGGTQYF.